This TCR beta chain derives from a study of T cell responses to AZD1222 COVID-19 vaccine. Overall study context: Second-dose intervals near 4 or 12 weeks were combined.

A note on this clone: No antigen is known for it.

Findings and caveats of the study: Baseline seropositives among AZD1222 recipients totaled only 5 or 6. Targeting of unmutated variant regions was reportedly seen in nearly half of spike-specific TCRs. Across the whole spike, CD4 TCRs peaked at regions 160-218 and 743-854.

This CDR3 is built from 12 residues. V gave up 6 bases and J gave up 6 bases, with 11 bases separating them. Germline CDR1 SGHTA, CDR2 FQGTGA. Sequencing used immunoSEQ multiplex PCR; TCRdb keeps in-frame clones, though not all of them. The sample includes around 180,000 clones, around 90% of them seen just once. Sequencing used peripheral blood, obtained on day 0 of AZD1222 vaccination. This receptor was identified in an adult in good health. The chain joins TRBV7-3 to TRBJ1-1, with D possibly matching TRBD1 (5 bases). CDR3: CASSLLRAEAFF. The CDR3 coding sequence is TGTGCCAGCAGTCTTCTCAGGGCTGAAGCTTTCTTT.